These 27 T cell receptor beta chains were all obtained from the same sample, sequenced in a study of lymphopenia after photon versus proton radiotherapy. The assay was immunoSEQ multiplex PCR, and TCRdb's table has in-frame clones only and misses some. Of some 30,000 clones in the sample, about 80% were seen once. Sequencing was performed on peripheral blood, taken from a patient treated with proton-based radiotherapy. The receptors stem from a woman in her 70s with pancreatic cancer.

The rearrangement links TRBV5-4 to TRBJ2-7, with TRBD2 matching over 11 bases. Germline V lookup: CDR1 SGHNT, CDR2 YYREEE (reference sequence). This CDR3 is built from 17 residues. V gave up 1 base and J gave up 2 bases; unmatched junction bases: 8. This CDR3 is CASSLKTSGGRAYEQYF. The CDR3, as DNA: TGTGCCAGCAGCTTGAAAACTAGCGGGGGCCGGGCCTACGAGCAGTACTTC.

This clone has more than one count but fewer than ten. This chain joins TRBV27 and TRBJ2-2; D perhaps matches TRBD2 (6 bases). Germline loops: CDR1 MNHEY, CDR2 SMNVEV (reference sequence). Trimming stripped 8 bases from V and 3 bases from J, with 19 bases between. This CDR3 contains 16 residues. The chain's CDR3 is CASLNFGRGDTGELFF. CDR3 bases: TGTGCCAGCTTAAATTTCGGGAGAGGGGACACCGGGGAGCTGTTTTTT.

CDR3 in amino acids: CASTPGRESWSQPQHF. The CDR3 nucleotides read TGTGCCAGTACCCCGGGACGGGAATCATGGAGTCAGCCCCAGCATTTT. The genes are TRBV19 and TRBJ1-5, with a weak D call TRBD1 (5 bases). The germline V gene encodes CDR1 LNHDA and CDR2 SQIVND (reference sequence). This CDR3 is 16 amino acids long. Trimming removed 7 bases at V and 6 bases at J, with 22 bases between.

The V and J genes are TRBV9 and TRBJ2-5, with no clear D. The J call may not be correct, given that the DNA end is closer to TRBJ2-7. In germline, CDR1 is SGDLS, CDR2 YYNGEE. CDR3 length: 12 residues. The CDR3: CASSTKWGEQYF. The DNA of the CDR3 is TGTGCCAGCAGCACAAAGTGGGGCGAGCAGTACTTC.

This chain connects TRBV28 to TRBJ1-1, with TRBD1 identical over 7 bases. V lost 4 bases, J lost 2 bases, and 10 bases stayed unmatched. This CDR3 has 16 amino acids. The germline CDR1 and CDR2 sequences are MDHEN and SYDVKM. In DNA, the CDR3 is TGTGCCAGCAGTTCCCCCGGACAGGCAATTAACACTGAAGCTTTCTTT. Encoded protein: CASSSPGQAINTEAFF.

In nucleotides, the CDR3 is TGTGCCAGCAGCTTATCCTCCCTGGGGGAGCAGTACTTC. Translating gives CASSLSSLGEQYF. The gene calls are TRBV7-9 and TRBJ2-7; no clear D. Trimming pared 2 bases from V and 7 bases from J, leaving 12 bases between. The V gene's germline CDR1 is SEHNR and CDR2 FQNEAQ (reference sequence). This CDR3 comprises 13 residues. The whole variable domain, remainder taken from reference TRBV7-9 and TRBJ2-7, is DTGVSQNPRHKITKRGQNVTFRCDPISEHNRLYWYRQTLGQGPEFLTYFQNEAQLEKSRLLSDRFSAERPKGSFSTLEIQRTEQGDSAMYLCASSLSSLGEQYFGPGTRLTVT.

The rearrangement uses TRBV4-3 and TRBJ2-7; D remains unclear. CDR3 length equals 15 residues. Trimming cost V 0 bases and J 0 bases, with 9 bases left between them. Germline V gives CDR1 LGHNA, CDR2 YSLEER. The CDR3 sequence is CASSQDAFDSYEQYF. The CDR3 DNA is TGCGCCAGCAGCCAAGATGCATTCGACTCCTACGAGCAGTACTTC.

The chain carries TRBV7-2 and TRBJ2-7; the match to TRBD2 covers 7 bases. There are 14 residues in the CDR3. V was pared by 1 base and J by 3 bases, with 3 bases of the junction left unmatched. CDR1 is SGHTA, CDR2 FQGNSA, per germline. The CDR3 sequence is CASSLGGGSYEQYF. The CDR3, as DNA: TGTGCCAGCAGCTTAGGAGGCGGGAGCTACGAGCAGTACTTC.

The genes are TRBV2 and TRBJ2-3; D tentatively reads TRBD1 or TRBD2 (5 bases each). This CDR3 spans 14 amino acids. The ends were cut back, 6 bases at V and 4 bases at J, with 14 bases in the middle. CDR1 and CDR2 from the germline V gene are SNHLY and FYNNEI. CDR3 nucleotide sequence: TGTGCCAGCAGGTTCGGGGCAACGTCAGATACGCAGTATTTT. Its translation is CASRFGATSDTQYF.

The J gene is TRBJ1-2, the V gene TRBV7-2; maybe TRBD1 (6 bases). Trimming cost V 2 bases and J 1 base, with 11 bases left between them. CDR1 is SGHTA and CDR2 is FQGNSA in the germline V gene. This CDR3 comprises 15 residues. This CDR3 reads CASSLRGRGNYGYTF. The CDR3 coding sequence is TGTGCCAGCAGCTTACGGGGGCGCGGTAACTATGGCTACACCTTC.

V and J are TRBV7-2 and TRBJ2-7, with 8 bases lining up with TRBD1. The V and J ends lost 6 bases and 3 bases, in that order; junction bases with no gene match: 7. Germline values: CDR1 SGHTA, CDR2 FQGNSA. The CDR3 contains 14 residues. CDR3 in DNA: TGTGCCAGCAGAGGGCCCGGGACAGGCTACGAGCAGTACTTC. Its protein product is CASRGPGTGYEQYF.

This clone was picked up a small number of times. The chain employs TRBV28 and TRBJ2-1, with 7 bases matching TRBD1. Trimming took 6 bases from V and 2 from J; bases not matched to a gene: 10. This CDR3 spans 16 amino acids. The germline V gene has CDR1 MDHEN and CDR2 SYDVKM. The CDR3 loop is CASSDTTGQAYNEQFF. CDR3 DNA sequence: TGTGCCAGCAGCGACACGACAGGGCAAGCCTACAATGAGCAGTTCTTC.

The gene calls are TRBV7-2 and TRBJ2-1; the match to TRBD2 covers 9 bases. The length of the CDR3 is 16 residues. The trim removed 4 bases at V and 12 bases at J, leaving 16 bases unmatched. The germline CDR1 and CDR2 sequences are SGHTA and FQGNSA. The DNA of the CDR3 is TGTGCCAGCAGCTCCGGGGCTAGCGGGATGGCCGGCGGGCAGTTCTTC. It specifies CASSSGASGMAGGQFF.

The CDR3 bases are TGTGCCAGCAGCTTAGTTGTATTGCGGCGGGTCAACCTTGGGGAGACCCAGTACTTC. It specifies CASSLVVLRRVNLGETQYF. The chain uses TRBV7-2 and TRBJ2-5; a possible D gene is TRBD2 (5 bases). There are 19 residues in the CDR3. Trimming took off 1 base at V and 5 bases at J, with 26 bases between the two ends. The germline CDR1 and CDR2 sequences are SGHTA and FQGNSA.

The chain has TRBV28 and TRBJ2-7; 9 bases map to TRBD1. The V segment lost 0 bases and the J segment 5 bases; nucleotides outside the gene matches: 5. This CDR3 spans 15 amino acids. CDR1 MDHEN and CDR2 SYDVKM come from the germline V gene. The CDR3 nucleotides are TGTGCCAGCAGTTTATGGGGACAGGGTACCGACGAGCAGTACTTC. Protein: CASSLWGQGTDEQYF.

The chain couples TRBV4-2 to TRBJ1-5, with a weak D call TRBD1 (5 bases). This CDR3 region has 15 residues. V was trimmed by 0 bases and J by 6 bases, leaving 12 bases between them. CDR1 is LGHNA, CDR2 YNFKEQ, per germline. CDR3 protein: CASSQDWQGTQPQHF. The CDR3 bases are TGTGCCAGCAGCCAAGATTGGCAGGGCACTCAGCCCCAGCATTTT.

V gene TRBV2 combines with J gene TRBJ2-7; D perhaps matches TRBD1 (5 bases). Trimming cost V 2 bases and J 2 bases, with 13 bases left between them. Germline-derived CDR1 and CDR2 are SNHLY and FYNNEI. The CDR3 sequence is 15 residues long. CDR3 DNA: TGTGCCAGCAGTGAACAGGGTCTGGGGACCTACGAGCAGTACTTC. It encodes CASSEQGLGTYEQYF. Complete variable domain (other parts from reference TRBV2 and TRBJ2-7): EPEVTQTPSHQVTQMGQEVILRCVPISNHLYFYWYRQILGQKVEFLVSFYNNEISEKSEIFDDQFSVERPDGSNFTLKIRSTKLEDSAMYFCASSEQGLGTYEQYFGPGTRLTVT.

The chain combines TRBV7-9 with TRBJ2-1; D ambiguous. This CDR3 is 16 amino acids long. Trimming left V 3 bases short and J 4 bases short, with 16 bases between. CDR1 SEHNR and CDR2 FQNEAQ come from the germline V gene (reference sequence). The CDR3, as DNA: TGTGCCAGCAGCTTTCCAGTCTCCCTTTTGTACAATGAGCAGTTCTTC. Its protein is CASSFPVSLLYNEQFF.

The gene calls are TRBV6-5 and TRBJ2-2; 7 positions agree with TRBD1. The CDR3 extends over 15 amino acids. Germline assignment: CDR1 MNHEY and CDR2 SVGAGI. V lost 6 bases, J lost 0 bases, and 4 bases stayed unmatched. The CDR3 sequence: CASSPTGSNTGELFF. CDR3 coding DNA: TGTGCCAGCAGCCCGACAGGGTCGAACACCGGGGAGCTGTTTTTT.

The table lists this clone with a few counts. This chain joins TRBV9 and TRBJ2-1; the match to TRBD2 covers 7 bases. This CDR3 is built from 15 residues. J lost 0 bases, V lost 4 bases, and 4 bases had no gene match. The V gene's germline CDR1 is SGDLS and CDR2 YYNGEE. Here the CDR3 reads CASSLRTSSYNEQFF. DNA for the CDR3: TGTGCCAGCAGCCTTCGGACTAGCTCCTACAATGAGCAGTTCTTC.

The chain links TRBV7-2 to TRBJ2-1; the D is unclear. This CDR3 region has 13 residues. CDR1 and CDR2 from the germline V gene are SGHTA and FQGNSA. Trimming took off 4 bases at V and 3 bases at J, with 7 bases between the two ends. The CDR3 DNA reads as TGTGCCAGCAGCTCTGAGCTCTACAATGAGCAGTTCTTC. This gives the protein CASSSELYNEQFF. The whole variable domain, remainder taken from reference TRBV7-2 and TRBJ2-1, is GAGVSQSPSNKVTEKGKDVELRCDPISGHTALYWYRQSLGQGLEFLIYFQGNSAPDKSGLPSDRFSAERTGGSVSTLTIQRTQQEDSAVYLCASSSELYNEQFFGPGTRLTVL.

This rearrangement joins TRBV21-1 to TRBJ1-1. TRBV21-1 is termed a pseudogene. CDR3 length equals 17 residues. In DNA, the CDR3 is TGTGCCAGCAGCAAAGCCCCGGGAACCGACCTGAACACTGAAGCTTTCTTT. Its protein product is CASSKAPGTDLNTEAFF.

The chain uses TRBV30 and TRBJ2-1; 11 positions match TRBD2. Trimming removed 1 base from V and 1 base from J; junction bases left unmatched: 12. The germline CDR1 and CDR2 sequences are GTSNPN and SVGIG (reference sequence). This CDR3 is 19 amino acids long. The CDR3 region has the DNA TGTGCCTGGAGTGGGGCCGGGACTAGCGGCCCCTGGTCCTACAATGAGCAGTTCTTC. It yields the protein CAWSGAGTSGPWSYNEQFF.

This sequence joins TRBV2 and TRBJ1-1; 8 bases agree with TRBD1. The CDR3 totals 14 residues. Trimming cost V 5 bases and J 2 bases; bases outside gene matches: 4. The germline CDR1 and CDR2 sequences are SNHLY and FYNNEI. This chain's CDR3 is CASSRTGINTEAFF. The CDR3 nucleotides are TGTGCCAGCAGTCGGACAGGGATAAACACTGAAGCTTTCTTT.

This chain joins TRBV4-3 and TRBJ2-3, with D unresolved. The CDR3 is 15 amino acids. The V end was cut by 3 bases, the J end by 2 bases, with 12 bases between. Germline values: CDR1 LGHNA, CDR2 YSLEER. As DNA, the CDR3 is TGCGCCAGCAGCCATGGCACAGCCTCCACAGATACGCAGTATTTT. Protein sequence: CASSHGTASTDTQYF.

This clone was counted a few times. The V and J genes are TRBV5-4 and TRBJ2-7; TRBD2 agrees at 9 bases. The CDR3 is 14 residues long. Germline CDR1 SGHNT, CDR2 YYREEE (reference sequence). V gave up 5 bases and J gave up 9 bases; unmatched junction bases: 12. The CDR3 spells CASSFSGRGGGQYF. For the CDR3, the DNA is TGTGCCAGCAGTTTTAGCGGGAGAGGGGGTGGGCAGTACTTC.

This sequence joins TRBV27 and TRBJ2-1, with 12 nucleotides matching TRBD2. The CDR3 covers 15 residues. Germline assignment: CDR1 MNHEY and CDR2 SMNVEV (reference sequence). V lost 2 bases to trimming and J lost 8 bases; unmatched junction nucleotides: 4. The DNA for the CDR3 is TGTGCCAGCAGTTTACCTGGACTAGCGGGATATGAGCAGTTCTTC. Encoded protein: CASSLPGLAGYEQFF.